This T cell receptor beta chain was observed in a study of blood T cell repertoires in COVID-19. Turning to the study itself: The study drew acute and convalescent COVID-19 samples from the United States, Italy and Spain. Nucleic acid was either cDNA or gDNA, and it came from T cells, B-cell-depleted T cells, or PBMCs.

This clone is categorized as medium-sized. TCRdb's table, derived via immunoSEQ multiplex PCR, lists solely in-frame clones and lacks some. The sample has some 68,000 clones, about 80% seen once. The sequence came from a man aged 70-80 years with acute or convalescent COVID-19. Sample: peripheral blood.

The CDR3 here is CASSWQTGENYGYTF. The CDR3 DNA reads TGTGCCAGCAGCTGGCAGACAGGGGAGAACTATGGCTACACCTTC. The chain recombines TRBV5-4 with TRBJ1-2; 8 bases are a match to TRBD1. The CDR3 sequence is 15 residues long. V trimming: 3 bases; J trimming: 2 bases; junction bases outside the gene matches: 6. Germline loops: CDR1 SGHNT, CDR2 YYREEE (reference sequence).